Following are 7 T cell receptor beta chains from one sample sequenced in a study of T cell responses to AZD1222 COVID-19 vaccine. TCRdb's copy holds only in-frame clones and misses some; the assay was immunoSEQ multiplex PCR. Of more than 85,000 clones in the sample, 87% were seen once. Sequenced here: peripheral blood, sampled on day 0 of AZD1222 vaccination. These receptors were obtained from an adult in good health.

The V and J genes are TRBV7-9 and TRBJ2-7; 10 bases line up with TRBD1. V was pared by 4 bases and J by 2 bases, with 8 bases of the junction left unmatched. Looked up from germline, CDR1 is SEHNR and CDR2 is FQNEAQ (reference sequence). The CDR3 extends over 16 amino acids. DNA of the CDR3: TGTGCCAGCAGCTATACACCGGGACAGGGGACCTACGAGCAGTACTTC. Protein: CASSYTPGQGTYEQYF.

J is TRBJ2-1 and V is TRBV7-9, with no clear D. The CDR3 is 13 residues long. The ends were cut back, 4 bases at V and 5 bases at J, with 9 bases in the middle. Germline values: CDR1 SEHNR, CDR2 FQNEAQ (reference sequence). The CDR3 here is CASSSILNNEQFF. The CDR3, as DNA: TGTGCCAGCAGCTCCATCCTTAACAATGAGCAGTTCTTC. The full variable domain, in which reference TRBV7-9 and TRBJ2-1 provide the parts outside the CDR3, is DTGVSQNPRHKITKRGQNVTFRCDPISEHNRLYWYRQTLGQGPEFLTYFQNEAQLEKSRLLSDRFSAERPKGSFSTLEIQRTEQGDSAMYLCASSSILNNEQFFGPGTRLTVL.

The rearrangement joins TRBV24-1 to TRBJ2-5; 8 positions match TRBD1. CDR3 length equals 14 residues. V shed 5 bases and J 3 bases; nucleotides not matched to a gene: 4. CDR1 KGHDR and CDR2 SFDVKD come from the germline V gene. The CDR3: CATSGQGSEETQYF. For the CDR3, the DNA is TGTGCCACCAGTGGACAGGGGTCGGAAGAGACCCAGTACTTC.

The chain couples TRBV7-2 to TRBJ2-5; D ambiguous. Trimming shortened V by 2 bases and J by 5 bases, and 9 bases separated the two germline ends. This CDR3 comprises 13 residues. The germline CDR1 and CDR2 sequences are SGHTA and FQGNSA. In DNA, the CDR3 is TGTGCCAGCAGCTTAAGCATGGCCGAGACCCAGTACTTC. It is translated as CASSLSMAETQYF.

The genes are TRBV6-2 or TRBV6-3 and TRBJ1-1; D unclear. CDR1 and CDR2 (germline): MNHEY, SVGEGT. Trimming removed 5 bases at V and 0 bases at J, with 19 bases between. The CDR3 extends over 17 amino acids. The CDR3 region is CASSLPNTRPLNTEAFF. The CDR3 coding sequence is TGTGCCAGCAGTCTACCGAACACGCGGCCCTTGAACACTGAAGCTTTCTTT.

The chain uses TRBV4-2 and TRBJ2-1; D is unclear. The CDR3 has 15 amino acids. V gave up 0 bases and J gave up 3 bases, with 9 bases separating them. Germline CDR1 LGHNA, CDR2 YNFKEQ. For the CDR3, the DNA is TGTGCCAGCAGCCAAGATCTCAACGGCTACAATGAGCAGTTCTTC. It yields the protein CASSQDLNGYNEQFF.

This clone is classed as medium-sized (0.01 to 0.1%). The rearrangement links TRBV6-1 to TRBJ1-5, with a tentative D call TRBD1 (6 bases). This CDR3 comprises 16 residues. Trimming stripped 3 bases from V and 2 bases from J, with 14 bases between. The germline V gene has CDR1 MNHNS and CDR2 SASEGT. CDR3 nucleotides: TGTGCCAGCAGTGAGGGGGCAGGTCAAGGCAATCAGCCCCAGCATTTT. This codes for CASSEGAGQGNQPQHF.